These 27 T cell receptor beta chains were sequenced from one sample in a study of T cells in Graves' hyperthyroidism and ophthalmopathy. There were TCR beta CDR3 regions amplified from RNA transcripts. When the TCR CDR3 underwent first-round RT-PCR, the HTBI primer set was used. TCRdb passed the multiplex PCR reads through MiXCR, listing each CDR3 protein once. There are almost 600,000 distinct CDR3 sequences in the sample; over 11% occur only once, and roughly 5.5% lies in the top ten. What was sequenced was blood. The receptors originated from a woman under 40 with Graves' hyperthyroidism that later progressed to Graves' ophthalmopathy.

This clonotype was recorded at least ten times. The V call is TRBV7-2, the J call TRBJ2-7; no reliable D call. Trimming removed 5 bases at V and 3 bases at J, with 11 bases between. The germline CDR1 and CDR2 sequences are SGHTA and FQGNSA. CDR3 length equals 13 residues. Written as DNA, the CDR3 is TGTGCCAGCAGCAGTTGGACGAACTACGAGCAGTACTTC. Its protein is CASSSWTNYEQYF.

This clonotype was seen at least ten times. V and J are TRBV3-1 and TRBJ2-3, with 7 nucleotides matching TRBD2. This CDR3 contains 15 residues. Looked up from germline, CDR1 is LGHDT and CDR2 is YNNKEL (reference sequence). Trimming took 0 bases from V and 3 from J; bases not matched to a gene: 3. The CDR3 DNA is TGTGCCAGCAGCCAAGACTGGCGGGGGACAGATACGCAGTATTTT. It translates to CASSQDWRGTDTQYF.

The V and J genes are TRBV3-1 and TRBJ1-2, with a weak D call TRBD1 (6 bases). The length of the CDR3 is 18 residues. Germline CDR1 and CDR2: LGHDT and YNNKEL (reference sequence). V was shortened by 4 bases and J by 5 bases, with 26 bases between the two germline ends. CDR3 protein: CASSPTPLATGAVYGYTF. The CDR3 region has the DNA TGTGCCAGCAGCCCGACCCCCCTAGCGACAGGAGCCGTGTATGGCTACACCTTC.

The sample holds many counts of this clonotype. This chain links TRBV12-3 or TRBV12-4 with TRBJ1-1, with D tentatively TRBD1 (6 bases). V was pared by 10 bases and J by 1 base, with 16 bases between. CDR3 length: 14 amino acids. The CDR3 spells CATRRGAQNTEAFF. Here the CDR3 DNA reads TGTGCCACCCGTCGGGGGGCGCAGAACACTGAAGCTTTCTTT.

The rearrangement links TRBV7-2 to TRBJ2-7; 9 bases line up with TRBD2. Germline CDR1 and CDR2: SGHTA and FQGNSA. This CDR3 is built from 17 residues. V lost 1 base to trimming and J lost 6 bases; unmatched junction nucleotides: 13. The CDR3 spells CASSLGLAGTSSGEQYF. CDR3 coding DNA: TGTGCCAGCAGCTTAGGCCTAGCGGGAACCTCGTCCGGCGAGCAGTACTTC.

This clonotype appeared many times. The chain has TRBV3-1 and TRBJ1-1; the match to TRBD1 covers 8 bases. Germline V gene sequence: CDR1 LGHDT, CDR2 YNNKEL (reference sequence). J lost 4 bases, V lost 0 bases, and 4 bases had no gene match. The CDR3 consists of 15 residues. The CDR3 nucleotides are TGTGCCAGCAGCCAAGATCAGACAGGGGCCACTGAAGCTTTCTTT. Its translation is CASSQDQTGATEAFF.

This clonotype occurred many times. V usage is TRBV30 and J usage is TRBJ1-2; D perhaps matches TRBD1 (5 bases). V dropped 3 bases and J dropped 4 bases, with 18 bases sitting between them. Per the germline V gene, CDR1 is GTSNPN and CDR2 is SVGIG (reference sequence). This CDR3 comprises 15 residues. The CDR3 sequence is CAWRGTVQGLYGYTF. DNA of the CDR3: TGTGCCTGGAGGGGGACTGTACAAGGTCTCTATGGCTACACCTTC.

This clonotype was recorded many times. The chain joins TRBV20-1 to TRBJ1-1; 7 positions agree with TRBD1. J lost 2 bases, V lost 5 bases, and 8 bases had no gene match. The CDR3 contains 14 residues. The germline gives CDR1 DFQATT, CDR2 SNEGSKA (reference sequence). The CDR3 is CSAFRDSENTEAFF. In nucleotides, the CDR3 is TGCAGTGCTTTCCGGGACAGCGAAAACACTGAAGCTTTCTTT.

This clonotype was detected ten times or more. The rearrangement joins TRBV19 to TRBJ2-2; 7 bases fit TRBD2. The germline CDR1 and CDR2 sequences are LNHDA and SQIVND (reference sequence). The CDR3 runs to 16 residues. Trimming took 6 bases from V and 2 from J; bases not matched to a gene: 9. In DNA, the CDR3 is TGTGCCAGTAGCCCCGGCCTAGCGGTTAACACCGGGGAGCTGTTTTTT. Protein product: CASSPGLAVNTGELFF.

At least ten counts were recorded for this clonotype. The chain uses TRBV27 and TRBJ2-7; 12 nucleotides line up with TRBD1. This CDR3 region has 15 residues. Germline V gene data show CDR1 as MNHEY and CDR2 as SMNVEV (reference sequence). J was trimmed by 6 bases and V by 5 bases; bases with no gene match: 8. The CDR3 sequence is CASSLVGQGAGEQYF. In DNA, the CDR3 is TGTGCCAGCAGTCTTGTGGGACAGGGGGCCGGCGAGCAGTACTTC.

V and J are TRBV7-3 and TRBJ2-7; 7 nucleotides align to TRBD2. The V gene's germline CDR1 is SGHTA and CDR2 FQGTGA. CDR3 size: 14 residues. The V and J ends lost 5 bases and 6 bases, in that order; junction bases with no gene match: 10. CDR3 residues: CASSRSGTTLEQYF. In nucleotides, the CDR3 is TGTGCCAGCAGCCGGTCCGGGACTACCCTCGAGCAGTACTTC.

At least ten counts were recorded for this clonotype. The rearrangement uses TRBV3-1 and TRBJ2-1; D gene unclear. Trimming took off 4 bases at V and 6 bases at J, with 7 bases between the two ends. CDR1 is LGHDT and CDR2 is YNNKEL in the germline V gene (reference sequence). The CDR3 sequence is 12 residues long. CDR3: CASSPTGNEQFF. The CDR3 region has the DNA TGTGCCAGCAGCCCTACCGGCAATGAGCAGTTCTTC.

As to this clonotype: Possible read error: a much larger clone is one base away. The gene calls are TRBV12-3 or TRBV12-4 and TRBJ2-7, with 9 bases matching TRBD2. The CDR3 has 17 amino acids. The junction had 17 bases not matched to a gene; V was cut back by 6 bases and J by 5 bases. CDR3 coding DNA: TGTGCCAGCAGGTTTTTTAGAGGTAGCGGGAGATTCCACGAGCAGTACTTC. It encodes CASRFFRGSGRFHEQYF.

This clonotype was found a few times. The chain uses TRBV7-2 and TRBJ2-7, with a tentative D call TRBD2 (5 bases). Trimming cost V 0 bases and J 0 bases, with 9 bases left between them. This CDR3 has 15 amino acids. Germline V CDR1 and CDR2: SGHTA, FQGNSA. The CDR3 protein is CASSLAFRDSYEQYF. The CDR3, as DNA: TGTGCCAGCAGCTTAGCATTCCGGGACTCCTACGAGCAGTACTTC.

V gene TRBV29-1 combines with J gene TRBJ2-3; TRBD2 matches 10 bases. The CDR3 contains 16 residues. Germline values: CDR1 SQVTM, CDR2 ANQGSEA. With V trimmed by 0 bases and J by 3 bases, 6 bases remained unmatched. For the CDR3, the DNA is TGCAGCGTTGAAGAACCGCTAGCGGGAGAAACAGATACGCAGTATTTT. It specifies CSVEEPLAGETDTQYF.

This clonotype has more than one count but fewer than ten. In DNA, the CDR3 is TGTGCCACCAGTGACCGCATTACCGGGGAGAGGTGGTTTTTT. Translating gives CATSDRITGERWFF. The V gene is TRBV24-1, the J gene TRBJ2-2, with a weak D call TRBD2 (5 bases). CDR3 length: 14 residues. The germline V and J ends were trimmed by 4 bases and 16 bases, with 21 bases remaining between them. Germline V gene lookup returns CDR1 KGHDR and CDR2 SFDVKD.

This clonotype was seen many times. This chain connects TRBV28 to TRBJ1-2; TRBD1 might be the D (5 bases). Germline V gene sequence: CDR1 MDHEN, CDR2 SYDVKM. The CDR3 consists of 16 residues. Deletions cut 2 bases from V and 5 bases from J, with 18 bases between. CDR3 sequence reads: CASSLRSGGYLYGYTF. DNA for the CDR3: TGTGCCAGCAGTTTACGTAGCGGGGGATATCTATATGGCTACACCTTC.

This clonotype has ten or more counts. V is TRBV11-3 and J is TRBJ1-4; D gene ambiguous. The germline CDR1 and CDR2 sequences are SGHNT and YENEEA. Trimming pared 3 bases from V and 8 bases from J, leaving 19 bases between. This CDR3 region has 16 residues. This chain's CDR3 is CASSLEDDARREKLFF. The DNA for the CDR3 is TGTGCCAGCAGCTTGGAGGACGACGCCCGTCGGGAAAAACTGTTTTTT.

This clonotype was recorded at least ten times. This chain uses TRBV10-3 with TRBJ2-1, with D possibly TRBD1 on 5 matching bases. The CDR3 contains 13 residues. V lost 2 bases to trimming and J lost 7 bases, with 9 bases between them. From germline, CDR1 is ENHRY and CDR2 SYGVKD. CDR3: CAISEVAGNEQFF. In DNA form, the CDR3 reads TGTGCCATCAGTGAGGTAGCAGGGAATGAGCAGTTCTTC.

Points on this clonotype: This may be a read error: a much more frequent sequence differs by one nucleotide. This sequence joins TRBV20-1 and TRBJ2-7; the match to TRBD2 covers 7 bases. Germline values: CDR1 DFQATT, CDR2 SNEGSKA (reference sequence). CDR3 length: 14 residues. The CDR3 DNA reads TGCAGTGCTAGAAGTCTTGGGACTACCTACGAGCACTACTTC. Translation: CSARSLGTTYEHYF.

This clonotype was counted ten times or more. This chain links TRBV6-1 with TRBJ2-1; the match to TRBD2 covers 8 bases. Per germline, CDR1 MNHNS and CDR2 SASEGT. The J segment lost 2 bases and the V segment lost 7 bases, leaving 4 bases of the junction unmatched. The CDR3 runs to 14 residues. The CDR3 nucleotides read TGTGCCAGCACTCAACTAGCGGCCTACAATGAGCAGTTCTTC. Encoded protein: CASTQLAAYNEQFF.

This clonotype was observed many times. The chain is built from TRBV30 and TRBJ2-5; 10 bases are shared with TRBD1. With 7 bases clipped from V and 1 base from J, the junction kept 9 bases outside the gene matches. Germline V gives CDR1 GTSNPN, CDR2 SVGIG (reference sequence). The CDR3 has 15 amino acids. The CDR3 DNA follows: TGTGCCTCCTTATCCGACAGGGGGCCCCAAGAGACCCAGTACTTC. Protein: CASLSDRGPQETQYF.

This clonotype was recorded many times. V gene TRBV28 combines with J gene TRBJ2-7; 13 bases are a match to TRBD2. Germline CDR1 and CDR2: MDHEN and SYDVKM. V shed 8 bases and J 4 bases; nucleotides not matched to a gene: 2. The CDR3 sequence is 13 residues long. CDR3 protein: CASGLAGVYEQYF. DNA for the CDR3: TGTGCCAGCGGACTAGCGGGAGTGTACGAGCAGTACTTC.

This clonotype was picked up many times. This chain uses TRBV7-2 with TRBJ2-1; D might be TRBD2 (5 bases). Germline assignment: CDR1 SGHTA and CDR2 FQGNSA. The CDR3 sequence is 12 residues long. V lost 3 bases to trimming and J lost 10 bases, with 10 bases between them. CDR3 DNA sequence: TGTGCCAGCAGCTTGGACTTTGGGGAGCAGTTCTTC. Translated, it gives CASSLDFGEQFF. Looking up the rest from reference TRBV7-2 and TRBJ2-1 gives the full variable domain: GAGVSQSPSNKVTEKGKDVELRCDPISGHTALYWYRQSLGQGLEFLIYFQGNSAPDKSGLPSDRFSAERTGGSVSTLTIQRTQQEDSAVYLCASSLDFGEQFFGPGTRLTVL.

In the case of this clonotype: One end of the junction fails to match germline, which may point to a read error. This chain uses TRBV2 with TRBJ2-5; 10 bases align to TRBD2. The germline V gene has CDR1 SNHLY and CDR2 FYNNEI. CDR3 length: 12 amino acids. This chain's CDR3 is CASKREGETPYF. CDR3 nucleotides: TGTGCCAGCAAGCGGGAGGGAGAGACCCCGTACTTC. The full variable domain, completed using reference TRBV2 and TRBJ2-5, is EPEVTQTPSHQVTQMGQEVILRCVPISNHLYFYWYRQILGQKVEFLVSFYNNEISEKSEIFDDQFSVERPDGSNFTLKIRSTKLEDSAMYFCASKREGETPYFGPGTRLLVL.

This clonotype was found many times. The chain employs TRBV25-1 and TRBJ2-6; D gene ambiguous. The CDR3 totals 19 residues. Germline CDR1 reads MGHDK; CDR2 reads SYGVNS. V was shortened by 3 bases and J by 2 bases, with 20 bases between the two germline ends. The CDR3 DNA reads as TGTGCCAGCAGTGATAAGCCTGGACGGATTAAGGCTGGGGCCAACGTCCTGACTTTC. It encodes CASSDKPGRIKAGANVLTF.

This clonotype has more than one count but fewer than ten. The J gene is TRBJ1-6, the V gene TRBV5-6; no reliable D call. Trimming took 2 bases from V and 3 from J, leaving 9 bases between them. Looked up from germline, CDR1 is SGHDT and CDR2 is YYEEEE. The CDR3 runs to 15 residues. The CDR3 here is CASSLTTGYNSPLHF. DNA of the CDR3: TGTGCCAGCAGCTTAACTACGGGCTATAATTCACCCCTCCACTTT. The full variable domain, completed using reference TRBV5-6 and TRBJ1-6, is DAGVTQSPTHLIKTRGQQVTLRCSPKSGHDTVSWYQQALGQGPQFIFQYYEEEERQRGNFPDRFSGHQFPNYSSELNVNALLLGDSALYLCASSLTTGYNSPLHFGNGTRLTVT.